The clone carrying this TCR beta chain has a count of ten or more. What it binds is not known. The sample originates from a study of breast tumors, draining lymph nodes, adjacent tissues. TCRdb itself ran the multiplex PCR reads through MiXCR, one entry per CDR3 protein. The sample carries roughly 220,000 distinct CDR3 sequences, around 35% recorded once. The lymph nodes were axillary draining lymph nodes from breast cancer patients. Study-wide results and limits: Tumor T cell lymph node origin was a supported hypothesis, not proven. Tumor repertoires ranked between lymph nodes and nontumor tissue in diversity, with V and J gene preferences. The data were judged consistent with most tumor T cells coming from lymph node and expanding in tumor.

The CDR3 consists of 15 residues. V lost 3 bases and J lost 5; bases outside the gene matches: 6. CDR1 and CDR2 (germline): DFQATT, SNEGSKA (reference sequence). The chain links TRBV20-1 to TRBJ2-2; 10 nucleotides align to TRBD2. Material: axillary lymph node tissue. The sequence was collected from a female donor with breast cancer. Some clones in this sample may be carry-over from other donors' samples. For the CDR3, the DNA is TGCAGTGCTAGGGAGCGACTAGCGGGTACCGGGGAGCTGTTTTTT. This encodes CSARERLAGTGELFF.